The source of this T cell receptor beta chain is a study of monozygotic twins with inflammatory bowel disease. TCRdb derives one entry per CDR3 protein from the 5' RACE reads, leaving out DNA. The listing contains fewer than 550,000 distinct CDR3 sequences. Germline assignment: CDR1 KGHDR and CDR2 SFDVKD. The CDR3 contains 13 residues. This receptor was taken from a human donor with ulcerative colitis or Crohn's disease, or a healthy co-twin of an affected twin (not recorded which). This sequence joins TRBV24-1 and TRBJ2-5; TCRdb designates TRBD1, a call that cannot be tested without DNA. The source material was blood. CDR3 residues: CATATGSQETQYF.